The table lists the clone carrying this TCR beta chain with many counts. Its matching antigen is unknown. The entry originates in a study of response to subunit inactivated influenza vaccine. TCRdb re-called the RT-PCR reads through MiXCR, storing one row per CDR3 protein. The table shows hundreds of thousands of distinct CDR3 sequences, with approximately 11% occurring only once. Notes on the study in general: Seasonal influenza vaccination, on each occasion, was suggested by the authors to recruit few new T cells.

J was trimmed by 3 bases and V by 0 bases; bases with no gene match: 3. CDR1 is SGHRS and CDR2 is YFSETQ in the germline V gene. This CDR3 contains 15 residues. This receptor was obtained from a man aged 45-60 years who received an inactivated influenza vaccine. The rearrangement uses TRBV5-1 and TRBJ2-7, with 10 positions matching TRBD1. The input for sequencing was PBMCs from blood, taken 35 to 45 days after vaccination. The CDR3 loop reads CASSLETGGGYEQYF. Written as DNA, the CDR3 is TGCGCCAGCAGCTTGGAGACAGGGGGCGGCTACGAGCAGTACTTC.